These 13 T cell receptor beta chains came from one sample sequenced in a study of cytomegalovirus exposure and HLA in healthy donors. Using immunoSEQ multiplex PCR, the repertoire was profiled, and TCRdb retains in-frame clones only, with some absent. The sample contains roughly 120,000 clones, approximately 89% of which appear only once. Sequencing input: PBMCs. These receptors came from a young man in good health and CMV-seronegative.

This chain joins TRBV7-8 and TRBJ1-1; TRBD1 agrees at 7 bases. J was trimmed by 11 bases and V by 5 bases; bases with no gene match: 17. Germline V gene lookup returns CDR1 SGHVS and CDR2 FQNEAQ. There are 15 residues in the CDR3. Written as DNA, the CDR3 is TGTGCCAGCAGCAACCGGGACAGAGGAGGTTGGGTGGCTTTCTTT. Translation gives CASSNRDRGGWVAFF. Drawing the rest from reference TRBV7-8 and TRBJ1-1, the complete variable domain is GAGVSQSPRYKVAKRGQDVALRCDPISGHVSLFWYQQALGQGPEFLTYFQNEAQLDKSGLPSDRFFAERPEGSVSTLKIQRTQQEDSAVYLCASSNRDRGGWVAFFGQGTRLTVV.

The chain links TRBV18 to TRBJ1-2, with unresolved D. Trimming cost V 3 bases and J 4 bases, with 15 bases left between them. This CDR3 region has 15 residues. The germline gives CDR1 KGHSH, CDR2 LQKENI. The CDR3 DNA reads as TGTGCCAGCTCACCGGGTCAAAGGGAGAGCTATGGCTACACCTTC. It codes for CASSPGQRESYGYTF.

This chain uses TRBV7-9 with TRBJ2-2; weak D call: TRBD1 (6 bases). Between the trimmed V and J ends, which lost 5 bases and 11 bases, there was a span of 9 bases. CDR3 length equals 11 residues. Germline CDR1 SEHNR, CDR2 FQNEAQ (reference sequence). The CDR3 loop reads CASSQQGELFF. In nucleotides, the CDR3 is TGTGCCAGCAGCCAACAGGGCGAGCTGTTTTTT.

This CDR3 is CASSWWGGQSYEQYF. The CDR3 DNA sequence: TGTGCCAGCAGCTGGTGGGGGGGGCAATCCTACGAGCAGTACTTC. This chain links TRBV6-6 with TRBJ2-7; D might be TRBD2 (7 bases). The CDR3 sequence is 15 residues long. Trimming left V 6 bases short and J 1 base short, with 16 bases between. Germline V CDR1 and CDR2: MNHNY, SVGAGI (reference sequence).

V and J are TRBV7-2 and TRBJ2-2; D unresolved. The CDR3 runs to 15 residues. Trimming pared 1 base from V and 2 bases from J, leaving 8 bases between. From germline, CDR1 is SGHTA and CDR2 FQGNSA. DNA for the CDR3: TGTGCCAGCAGCTTAGTTCGGAGCAACACCGGGGAGCTGTTTTTT. Residues: CASSLVRSNTGELFF.

The V and J genes are TRBV7-8 and TRBJ2-3, with 7 nucleotides matching TRBD1. Germline-derived CDR1 and CDR2 are SGHVS and FQNEAQ. J gave up 4 bases and V 2 bases, and 15 bases lay outside the gene matches. This CDR3 spans 18 amino acids. The CDR3 is CASSLRDRTPLRSDTQYF. DNA of the CDR3: TGTGCCAGCAGCTTACGGGACAGAACCCCCCTCCGATCAGATACGCAGTATTTT.

The chain is built from TRBV19 and TRBJ2-7; D is undetermined. Trimming shortened V by 5 bases and J by 6 bases, and 14 bases separated the two germline ends. Germline-derived CDR1 and CDR2 are LNHDA and SQIVND (reference sequence). The CDR3 length is 13 residues. Here the CDR3 DNA reads TGTGCCAGTAGTGTGGGCCCCTTGGGCGAGCAGTACTTC. Translation: CASSVGPLGEQYF.

For the CDR3, the DNA is TGTGCCAGCAGTGGGGTTGGGGAGGTGAATTCACCCCTCCACTTT. As protein: CASSGVGEVNSPLHF. This rearrangement joins TRBV4-2 to TRBJ1-6, with D uncertain. The V end lost 6 bases, the J end lost 7 bases, and 16 bases lay between the germline ends. The CDR3 loop spans 15 amino acids. Germline lookup yields CDR1 LGHNA and CDR2 YNFKEQ.

In this sample, this clone turned up a few times. The rearrangement uses TRBV7-8 and TRBJ2-5; a weak D match, TRBD1 (6 bases). Trimming stripped 4 bases from V and 1 base from J, with 10 bases between. This CDR3 has 14 amino acids. The germline CDR1 and CDR2 sequences are SGHVS and FQNEAQ. CDR3 bases: TGTGCCAGCAGCTCCGGACAGCTCCAAGAGACCCAGTACTTC. Its protein is CASSSGQLQETQYF. The entire variable domain, with the rest obtained from reference TRBV7-8 and TRBJ2-5, is as follows: GAGVSQSPRYKVAKRGQDVALRCDPISGHVSLFWYQQALGQGPEFLTYFQNEAQLDKSGLPSDRFFAERPEGSVSTLKIQRTQQEDSAVYLCASSSGQLQETQYFGPGTRLLVL.

The V call is TRBV27, the J call TRBJ1-4, with 7 bases fitting TRBD1. The CDR3 is 14 residues long. Germline CDR1 is MNHEY and CDR2 is SMNVEV (reference sequence). With V trimmed by 3 bases and J by 5 bases, 3 bases remained unmatched. CDR3 loop: CASSFGTENEKLFF. DNA of the CDR3: TGTGCCAGCAGTTTCGGGACAGAAAATGAAAAACTGTTTTTT.

The chain employs TRBV7-9 and TRBJ2-2; 7 bases match TRBD1. The germline V gene has CDR1 SEHNR and CDR2 FQNEAQ (reference sequence). The CDR3 runs to 16 residues. The V gene end was trimmed by 5 bases and the J gene end by 1 base; junction bases not matched to a gene: 7. CDR3 amino acids: CASSPTTGMNTGELFF. The CDR3 nucleotides are TGTGCCAGCAGCCCAACGACAGGGATGAACACCGGGGAGCTGTTTTTT.

The CDR3: CASSYRGNTEAFF. CDR3 nucleotides: TGTGCCAGCAGCTACAGGGGGAACACTGAAGCTTTCTTT. The rearrangement joins TRBV5-4 to TRBJ1-1; TRBD1 agrees at 7 bases. The CDR3 sequence is 13 residues long. J lost 1 base, V lost 3 bases, and 0 bases had no gene match. Germline loops: CDR1 SGHNT, CDR2 YYREEE (reference sequence).

The rearrangement links TRBV7-2 to TRBJ2-1, with no clear D. Germline V gene data show CDR1 as SGHTA and CDR2 as FQGNSA. The germline V and J ends were trimmed by 0 bases and 5 bases, with 8 bases remaining between them. The CDR3 is 14 residues long. The CDR3 loop reads CASSLALANNEQFF. The DNA for the CDR3 is TGTGCCAGCAGCTTAGCGTTAGCTAACAATGAGCAGTTCTTC.